A single sample is the source of the 28 T cell receptor beta chains below, sequenced in a study of shared clonotypes between healthy human individuals. Assay used: immunoSEQ multiplex PCR; TCRdb lists only in-frame clones, some missing. The sample records around 650,000 clones, approximately 96% being singletons. CD45RO-negative cells were positively selected for CCR7, leaving out terminally differentiated effector memory CD45RA+ cells. Sequences were obtained from naive CD8+ T cells sorted from blood. These receptors were obtained from a woman in her twenties or thirties in good health.

The chain carries TRBV19 and TRBJ1-3; D perhaps matches TRBD1 (6 bases). The CDR3 sequence is 17 residues long. Deletions cut 1 base from V and 1 base from J, with 14 bases between. Germline V gene lookup returns CDR1 LNHDA and CDR2 SQIVND (reference sequence). The CDR3 coding sequence is TGTGCCAGTAGTATAGCCACGCACAGGGTATCTGGAAACACCATATATTTT. As protein: CASSIATHRVSGNTIYF.

The rearrangement links TRBV29-1 to TRBJ1-1; D possibly corresponds to TRBD1 (6 bases). CDR3 length: 14 residues. CDR1 is SQVTM and CDR2 is ANQGSEA in the germline V gene. The V and J ends lost 1 base and 3 bases respectively, with 12 bases between them. The DNA of the CDR3 is TGCAGCGTTGAAGGGCACAGGGACCACACTGAAGCTTTCTTT. As protein: CSVEGHRDHTEAFF.

The chain joins TRBV4-2 to TRBJ2-2; D perhaps matches TRBD2 (6 bases). Trimming pared 1 base from V and 0 bases from J, leaving 15 bases between. Germline CDR1 and CDR2: LGHNA and YNFKEQ. CDR3 length: 18 residues. CDR3 nucleotides: TGTGCCAGCAGCCAAGTTGACGACGGGAGCCCGAACACCGGGGAGCTGTTTTTT. Protein sequence: CASSQVDDGSPNTGELFF.

V usage is TRBV28 and J usage is TRBJ2-1, with 9 bases identical to TRBD2. This CDR3 is built from 13 residues. Germline trimming cut 2 bases from V and 7 bases from J; bases unmatched to any gene: 0. In germline, CDR1 is MDHEN, CDR2 SYDVKM. CDR3 sequence (DNA): TGTGCCAGCAGTTTAGCGGGAGGGAATGAGCAGTTCTTC. Its translation: CASSLAGGNEQFF. Looking up the rest from reference TRBV28 and TRBJ2-1 gives the full variable domain: DVKVTQSSRYLVKRTGEKVFLECVQDMDHENMFWYRQDPGLGLRLIYFSYDVKMKEKGDIPEGYSVSREKKERFSLILESASTNQTSMYLCASSLAGGNEQFFGPGTRLTVL.

The V gene is TRBV7-6, the J gene TRBJ1-1, with 8 positions matching TRBD1. The CDR3 totals 16 residues. Trimming removed 5 bases from V and 3 bases from J; junction bases left unmatched: 11. Germline V gene data show CDR1 as SGHVS and CDR2 as FNYEAQ. The CDR3 DNA reads TGTGCCAGCAGCCCTCCAGGGGGCGGTTTCGACACTGAAGCTTTCTTT. It specifies CASSPPGGGFDTEAFF.

This clone was detected only once. The rearrangement links TRBV19 to TRBJ2-1; the D is unclear. V was clipped by 1 base and J by 3 bases, with 7 bases between them. This CDR3 contains 14 residues. Germline CDR1 LNHDA, CDR2 SQIVND (reference sequence). The CDR3: CASSIGEHYNEQFF. For the CDR3, the DNA is TGTGCCAGTAGTATAGGTGAACACTACAATGAGCAGTTCTTC.

V usage is TRBV28 and J usage is TRBJ1-2, with 7 positions matching TRBD1. The V segment lost 7 bases and the J segment 3 bases; nucleotides outside the gene matches: 8. The CDR3 covers 14 residues. The germline V gene encodes CDR1 MDHEN and CDR2 SYDVKM. In nucleotides, the CDR3 is TGTGCCAGCATAAGATCAGGGGGGGACTATGGCTACACCTTC. This gives the protein CASIRSGGDYGYTF.

The chain employs TRBV28 and TRBJ2-1; 8 nucleotides line up with TRBD2. V shed 3 bases and J 5 bases; nucleotides not matched to a gene: 6. Germline CDR1 is MDHEN and CDR2 is SYDVKM. CDR3 length equals 15 residues. CDR3 amino acids: CASSLGTSSNNEQFF. In DNA, the CDR3 is TGTGCCAGCAGTTTGGGGACTAGTTCAAACAATGAGCAGTTCTTC. The full variable domain, in which reference TRBV28 and TRBJ2-1 provide the parts outside the CDR3, is DVKVTQSSRYLVKRTGEKVFLECVQDMDHENMFWYRQDPGLGLRLIYFSYDVKMKEKGDIPEGYSVSREKKERFSLILESASTNQTSMYLCASSLGTSSNNEQFFGPGTRLTVL.

This clone was detected a few times. Other DNA sequences in the same sample also yield this CDR3. The rearrangement joins TRBV9 to TRBJ2-2; D possibly corresponds to TRBD1 (6 bases). The germline CDR1 and CDR2 sequences are SGDLS and YYNGEE. Trimming took off 0 bases at V and 4 bases at J, with 7 bases between the two ends. The CDR3 consists of 14 residues. CDR3: CASSVGGGTGELFF. CDR3 coding DNA: TGTGCCAGCAGCGTAGGAGGGGGCACCGGGGAGCTGTTTTTT.

For this clone: Other DNA sequences in this specimen translate into the identical CDR3. The genes are TRBV29-1 and TRBJ2-2; TRBD1 aligns across 9 bases. This CDR3 is 13 amino acids long. In germline, CDR1 is SQVTM, CDR2 ANQGSEA. V trimming: 4 bases; J trimming: 5 bases; junction bases outside the gene matches: 2. Written as DNA, the CDR3 is TGCAGCGTTGCCGGGACAGGGACCGGGGAGCTGTTTTTT. It yields the protein CSVAGTGTGELFF.

J is TRBJ2-1 and V is TRBV7-3; TRBD2 matches 8 bases. With 5 bases clipped from V and 4 bases from J, the junction kept 7 bases outside the gene matches. The germline V gene encodes CDR1 SGHTA and CDR2 FQGTGA. The CDR3 is 15 residues long. In DNA, the CDR3 is TGTGCCAGCAGCCAAGCGGGAGTGGGATACAATGAGCAGTTCTTC. This codes for CASSQAGVGYNEQFF.

In this sample, this clone turned up once. The J gene is TRBJ2-7, the V gene TRBV11-2; TRBD2 agrees at 12 bases. Germline CDR1 SGHAT, CDR2 FQNNGV. The CDR3 sequence is 18 residues long. V shed 4 bases and J 3 bases; nucleotides not matched to a gene: 13. The CDR3, as DNA: TGTGCCAGCAGCTCGCGGACTAGCGGGGAGTCGCGGGGCTACGAGCAGTACTTC. Its protein product is CASSSRTSGESRGYEQYF.

V gene TRBV28 combines with J gene TRBJ1-5, with 7 bases matching TRBD1. V dropped 5 bases and J dropped 9; count of bases not matched to a gene: 7. The CDR3 length is 13 residues. CDR1 is MDHEN and CDR2 is SYDVKM in the germline V gene. The CDR3 protein is CASSIIAGGPQHF. The CDR3 coding sequence is TGTGCCAGCAGTATAATAGCAGGGGGGCCCCAGCATTTT.

The chain recombines TRBV2 with TRBJ2-5; D ambiguous. The closer fit of TRBJ2-7 to the DNA end suggests the J call may be wrong. The germline gives CDR1 SNHLY, CDR2 FYNNEI. This CDR3 has 13 amino acids. CDR3 sequence reads: CASRPRSSYEQYF. CDR3 coding DNA: TGTGCCAGCAGGCCCAGGAGCTCCTACGAGCAGTACTTC.

V gene TRBV6-4 combines with J gene TRBJ2-3; 8 bases map to TRBD1. The CDR3 sequence is 15 residues long. V shed 6 bases, J shed 3 bases, and the junction held 8 bases outside the gene matches. Germline values: CDR1 MRHNA, CDR2 SNTAGT. The CDR3 DNA is TGTGCCAGCAGGCTAACAGGGGGTTCGACAGATACGCAGTATTTT. Its protein product is CASRLTGGSTDTQYF.

This chain links TRBV27 with TRBJ1-2, with D possibly matching TRBD1 (5 bases). Between the trimmed V and J ends, which lost 2 bases and 3 bases, there was a span of 16 bases. The CDR3 covers 16 residues. CDR1 is MNHEY and CDR2 is SMNVEV in the germline V gene (reference sequence). CDR3 in DNA: TGTGCCAGCAGTTTAGGAAGGGGTCAGGGTGACTATGGCTACACCTTC. As protein: CASSLGRGQGDYGYTF.

This clone was counted a single time. The V call is TRBV6-1, the J call TRBJ2-1; D is possibly TRBD2 (5 bases). The CDR3 is 14 residues long. V was pared by 8 bases and J by 10 bases, with 21 bases between. In germline, CDR1 is MNHNS, CDR2 SASEGT. CDR3 sequence: CASSPPGLPREQFF. As DNA, the CDR3 is TGTGCCAGCTCCCCCCCCGGACTCCCCAGAGAGCAGTTCTTC.

The chain links TRBV29-1 to TRBJ2-2, with 11 bases that match TRBD2. In germline, CDR1 is SQVTM, CDR2 ANQGSEA. After removal of 3 bases from V and 5 bases from J, the junction contained 5 bases not matched to a gene. This CDR3 contains 15 residues. As DNA, the CDR3 is TGCAGCGTTGATACTAGCGGGAGTTTGACCGGGGAGCTGTTTTTT. This encodes CSVDTSGSLTGELFF.

Concerning this clone itself: Other DNA sequences in this specimen translate into the identical CDR3. The chain employs TRBV28 and TRBJ2-1; no reliable D call. CDR1 and CDR2 from the germline V gene are MDHEN and SYDVKM. This CDR3 has 12 amino acids. V was pared by 3 bases and J by 7 bases, with 7 bases between. In nucleotides, the CDR3 is TGTGCCAGCAGTTTGTCCTCGAATGAGCAGTTCTTC. This translates into CASSLSSNEQFF.

The rearrangement links TRBV27 to TRBJ2-6; D unclear. Trimming removed 3 bases at V and 2 bases at J, with 11 bases between. CDR1 is MNHEY, CDR2 SMNVEV, per germline (reference sequence). This CDR3 comprises 16 residues. In DNA form, the CDR3 reads TGTGCCAGCAGTTTCGCAGTCCCTGCTGGGGCCAACGTCCTGACTTTC. Its translation is CASSFAVPAGANVLTF.

The V call is TRBV5-6, the J call TRBJ2-7; D not certain. Trimming removed 2 bases from V and 1 base from J, with 7 bases in between. The CDR3 loop spans 13 amino acids. The germline V gene has CDR1 SGHDT and CDR2 YYEEEE. CDR3 sequence: CASSFGRSYEQYF. The CDR3 nucleotides are TGTGCCAGCAGCTTTGGGCGTTCCTACGAGCAGTACTTC.

The chain recombines TRBV7-9 with TRBJ1-1; no clear D. In germline, CDR1 is SEHNR, CDR2 FQNEAQ (reference sequence). The CDR3 is 11 amino acids. Between the trimmed V and J ends, which lost 6 bases and 7 bases, there was a span of 9 bases. The CDR3: CASRTRHEAFF. The CDR3 region has the DNA TGTGCCAGCAGGACCCGGCATGAAGCTTTCTTT.

V and J are TRBV4-1 and TRBJ1-5; no clear D gene. The CDR3 length is 15 residues. Per germline, CDR1 MGHRA and CDR2 YSYEKL. Trimming cost V 1 base and J 8 bases, with 15 bases left between them. The CDR3 here is CASSQAHRGLEPQHF. The DNA for the CDR3 is TGCGCCAGCAGCCAAGCCCACCGGGGTTTAGAGCCCCAGCATTTT.

The chain carries TRBV7-6 and TRBJ2-3, with D perhaps matching TRBD1 or TRBD2 (7 bases each). Germline V gene sequence: CDR1 SGHVS, CDR2 FNYEAQ. V was shortened by 5 bases and J by 2 bases, with 14 bases between the two germline ends. The CDR3 contains 15 residues. This CDR3 reads CASSGGGQNTDTQYF. The CDR3 bases are TGTGCCAGCAGCGGGGGGGGACAGAACACAGATACGCAGTATTTT.

The genes are TRBV28 and TRBJ2-3; 8 nucleotides line up with TRBD2. Germline V CDR1 and CDR2: MDHEN, SYDVKM. Trimming removed 3 bases from V and 4 bases from J; junction bases left unmatched: 3. This CDR3 has 14 amino acids. CDR3 residues: CASSLGLVPDTQYF. In nucleotides, the CDR3 is TGTGCCAGCAGTTTGGGACTAGTCCCAGATACGCAGTATTTT.

V is TRBV5-6 and J is TRBJ1-1, with D perhaps TRBD1 (5 bases). Deletions cut 5 bases from V and 4 bases from J, with 30 bases between. This CDR3 has 19 amino acids. Germline lookup yields CDR1 SGHDT and CDR2 YYEEEE. CDR3 in amino acids: CASRRFLRGRRGGATEAFF. CDR3 DNA sequence: TGTGCCAGCAGGCGATTTTTGCGGGGCCGAAGAGGTGGAGCCACTGAAGCTTTCTTT.

The rearrangement joins TRBV2 to TRBJ1-1, with 10 bases aligning to TRBD1. J was trimmed by 6 bases and V by 9 bases; bases with no gene match: 16. The CDR3 is 16 amino acids. Per germline, CDR1 SNHLY and CDR2 FYNNEI. The CDR3 DNA sequence: TGTGCCAGTTATCCGGGACAGGGGTTTCAAAAGTCTGAAGCTTTCTTT. Its protein product is CASYPGQGFQKSEAFF. Variable domain in full (rest from reference TRBV2 and TRBJ1-1): EPEVTQTPSHQVTQMGQEVILRCVPISNHLYFYWYRQILGQKVEFLVSFYNNEISEKSEIFDDQFSVERPDGSNFTLKIRSTKLEDSAMYFCASYPGQGFQKSEAFFGQGTRLTVV.

The chain uses TRBV28 and TRBJ2-2; 8 bases are shared with TRBD2. The CDR3 totals 14 residues. Germline assignment: CDR1 MDHEN and CDR2 SYDVKM. V shed 11 bases, J shed 1 base, and the junction held 6 bases outside the gene matches. The CDR3 DNA follows: TGTGCCTGCGGTGCGGGAGGGAACACCGGGGAGCTGTTTTTT. The encoded protein is CACGAGGNTGELFF.